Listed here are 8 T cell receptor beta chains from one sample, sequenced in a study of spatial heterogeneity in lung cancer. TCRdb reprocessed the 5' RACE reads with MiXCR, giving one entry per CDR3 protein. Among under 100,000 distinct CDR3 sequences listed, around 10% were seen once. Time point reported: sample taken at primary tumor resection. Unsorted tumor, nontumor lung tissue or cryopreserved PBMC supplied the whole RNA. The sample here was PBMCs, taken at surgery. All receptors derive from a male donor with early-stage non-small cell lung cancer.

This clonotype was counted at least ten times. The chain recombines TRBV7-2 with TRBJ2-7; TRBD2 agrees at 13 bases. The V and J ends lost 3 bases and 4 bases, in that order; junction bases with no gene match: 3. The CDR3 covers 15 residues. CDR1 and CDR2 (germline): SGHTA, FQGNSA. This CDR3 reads CASSFSGLAGYEQYF. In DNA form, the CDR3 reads TGTGCCAGCAGCTTTTCGGGACTAGCGGGATACGAGCAGTACTTC.

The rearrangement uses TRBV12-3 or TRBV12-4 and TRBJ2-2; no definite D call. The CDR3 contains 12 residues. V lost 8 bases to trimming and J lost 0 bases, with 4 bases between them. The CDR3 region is CASGANTGELFF. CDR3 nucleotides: TGTGCCAGCGGGGCGAACACCGGGGAGCTGTTTTTT.

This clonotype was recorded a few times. CDR3 nucleotide sequence: TGCGCCAGCAGCCCTCACGCGGACCGCACAGATACGCAGTATTTT. This translates into CASSPHADRTDTQYF. The V gene is TRBV5-1, the J gene TRBJ2-3; D ambiguous. The CDR3 runs to 15 residues. V was pared by 4 bases and J by 1 base, with 13 bases between. Looked up from germline, CDR1 is SGHRS and CDR2 is YFSETQ. Based on the CDR3 plus reference TRBV5-1 and TRBJ2-3, the full variable domain is KAGVTQTPRYLIKTRGQQVTLSCSPISGHRSVSWYQQTPGQGLQFLFEYFSETQRNKGNFPGRFSGRQFSNSRSEMNVSTLELGDSALYLCASSPHADRTDTQYFGPGTRLTVL.

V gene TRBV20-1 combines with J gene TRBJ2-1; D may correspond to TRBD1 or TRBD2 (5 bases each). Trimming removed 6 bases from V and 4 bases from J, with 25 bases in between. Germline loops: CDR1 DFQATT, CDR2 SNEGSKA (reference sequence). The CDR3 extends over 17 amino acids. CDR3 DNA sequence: TGCAGTGCCCGGTCCCCCCTCCGGGACCAGCGATACAATGAGCAGTTCTTC. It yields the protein CSARSPLRDQRYNEQFF.

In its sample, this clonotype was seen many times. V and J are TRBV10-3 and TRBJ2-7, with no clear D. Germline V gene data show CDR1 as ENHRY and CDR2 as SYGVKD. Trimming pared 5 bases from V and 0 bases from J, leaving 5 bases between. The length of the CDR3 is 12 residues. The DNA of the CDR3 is TGTGCCATCAGTTCCCCCTCCTACGAGCAGTACTTC. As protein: CAISSPSYEQYF.

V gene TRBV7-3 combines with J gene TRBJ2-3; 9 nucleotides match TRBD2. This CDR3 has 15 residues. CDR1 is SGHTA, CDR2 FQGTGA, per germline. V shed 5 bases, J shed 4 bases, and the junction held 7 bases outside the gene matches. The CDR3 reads CASSRREGRADTQYF. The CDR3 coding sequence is TGTGCCAGCAGCCGGCGGGAGGGCCGGGCAGATACGCAGTATTTT.

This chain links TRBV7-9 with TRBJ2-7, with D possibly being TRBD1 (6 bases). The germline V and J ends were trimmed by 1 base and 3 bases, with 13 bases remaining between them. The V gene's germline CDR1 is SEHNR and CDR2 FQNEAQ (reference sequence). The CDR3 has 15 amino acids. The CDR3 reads CASSLVETGLYEQYF. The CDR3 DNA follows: TGTGCCAGCAGCTTAGTGGAGACAGGCCTCTACGAGCAGTACTTC.

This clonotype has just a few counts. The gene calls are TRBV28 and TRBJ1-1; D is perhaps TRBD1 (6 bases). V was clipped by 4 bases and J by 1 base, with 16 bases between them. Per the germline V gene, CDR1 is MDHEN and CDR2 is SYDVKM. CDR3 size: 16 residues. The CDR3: CASSSGQTLRNTEAFF. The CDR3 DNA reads TGTGCCAGCAGTTCGGGACAAACCCTTCGGAACACTGAAGCTTTCTTT.